Shown below are 5 T cell receptor beta chains from a single sample sequenced in a study of shared clonotypes between healthy human individuals. Method: immunoSEQ multiplex PCR; TCRdb's copy keeps in-frame clones and lacks some. The table has about 2 million clones, roughly 94% seen once. Sample: naive CD4+ T cells sorted from blood. The sample's subset: CD45RA+ positively selected. These receptors all stem from a man aged 18-30 years in good health.

The V and J genes are TRBV30 and TRBJ1-5; 7 positions match TRBD1. The CDR3 runs 13 residues. The trim removed 2 bases at V and 7 bases at J, leaving 5 bases unmatched. CDR1 and CDR2 from the germline V gene are GTSNPN and SVGIG (reference sequence). The CDR3 sequence is CAWSTGDEQPQHF. The CDR3 nucleotides read TGTGCCTGGAGTACAGGGGACGAGCAGCCCCAGCATTTT.

V gene TRBV19 combines with J gene TRBJ2-2, with D perhaps TRBD2 (6 bases). The CDR3 totals 14 residues. Looked up from germline, CDR1 is LNHDA and CDR2 is SQIVND (reference sequence). Trimming pared 6 bases from V and 6 bases from J, leaving 14 bases between. The CDR3 is CASRATGGSGELFF. The DNA for the CDR3 is TGTGCCAGTAGGGCAACCGGGGGATCCGGGGAGCTGTTTTTT.

A single count supports this clone. This chain connects TRBV5-1 to TRBJ2-1, with TRBD1 identical over 8 bases. The germline V gene encodes CDR1 SGHRS and CDR2 YFSETQ. CDR3 size: 15 residues. After removal of 2 bases from V and 5 bases from J, the junction contained 6 bases not matched to a gene. CDR3 loop: CASSFGQGSHNEQFF. Here the CDR3 DNA reads TGCGCCAGCAGCTTCGGACAGGGATCTCACAATGAGCAGTTCTTC.

This chain uses TRBV9 with TRBJ2-5; TRBD1 is a possible D gene (6 bases). CDR3 length: 16 residues. Germline V gene data show CDR1 as SGDLS and CDR2 as YYNGEE. V lost 0 bases, J lost 5 bases, and 17 bases lay in between. CDR3 amino acids: CASSVELGTLEETQYF. CDR3 in DNA: TGTGCCAGCAGCGTAGAGCTTGGGACATTAGAGGAGACCCAGTACTTC.

This clone was seen only once. The J gene is TRBJ1-1, the V gene TRBV27; unclear D gene. CDR1 is MNHEY and CDR2 is SMNVEV in the germline V gene (reference sequence). V was trimmed by 4 bases and J by 1 base, leaving 10 bases between them. The CDR3 runs 14 residues. DNA for the CDR3: TGTGCCAGCAGTTACGGCAGTTCGAACACTGAAGCTTTCTTT. Residues: CASSYGSSNTEAFF.